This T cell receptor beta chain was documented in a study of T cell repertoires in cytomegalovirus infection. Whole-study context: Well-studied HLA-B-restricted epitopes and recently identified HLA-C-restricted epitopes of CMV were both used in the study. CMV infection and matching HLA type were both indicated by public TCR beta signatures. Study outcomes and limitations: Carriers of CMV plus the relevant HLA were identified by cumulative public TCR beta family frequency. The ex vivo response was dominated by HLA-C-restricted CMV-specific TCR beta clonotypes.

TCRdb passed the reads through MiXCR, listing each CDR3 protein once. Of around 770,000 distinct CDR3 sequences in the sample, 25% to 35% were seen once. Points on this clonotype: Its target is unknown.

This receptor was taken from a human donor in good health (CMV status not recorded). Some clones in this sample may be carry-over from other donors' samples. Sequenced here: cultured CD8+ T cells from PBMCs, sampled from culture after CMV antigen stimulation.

CDR3 DNA: TGTGCCAGCAGCCCCCTTGCCGGGGAGCTGTTTTTT. Amino acids: CASSPLAGELFF. This chain joins TRBV11-2 and TRBJ2-2; D call uncertain. The germline V and J ends were trimmed by 5 bases and 6 bases, with 7 bases remaining between them. The CDR3 extends over 12 amino acids. The V gene's germline CDR1 is SGHAT and CDR2 FQNNGV.